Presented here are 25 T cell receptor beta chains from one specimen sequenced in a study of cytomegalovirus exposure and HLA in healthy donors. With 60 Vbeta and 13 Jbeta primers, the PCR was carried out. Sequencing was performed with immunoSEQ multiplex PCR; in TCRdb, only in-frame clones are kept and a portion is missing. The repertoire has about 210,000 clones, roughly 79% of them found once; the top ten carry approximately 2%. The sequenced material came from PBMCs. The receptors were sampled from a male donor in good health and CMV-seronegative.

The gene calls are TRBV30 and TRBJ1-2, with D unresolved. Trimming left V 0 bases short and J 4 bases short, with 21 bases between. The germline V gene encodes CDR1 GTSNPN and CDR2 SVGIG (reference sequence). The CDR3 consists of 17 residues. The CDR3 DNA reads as TGTGCCTGGAGTGTAGGGAGGTTGAGCCTTCGTAGCTATGGCTACACCTTC. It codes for CAWSVGRLSLRSYGYTF.

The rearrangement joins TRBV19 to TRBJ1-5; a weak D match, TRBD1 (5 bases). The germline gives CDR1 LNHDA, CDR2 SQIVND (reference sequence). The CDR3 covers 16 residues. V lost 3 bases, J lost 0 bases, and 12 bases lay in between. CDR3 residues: CASSISGYPSNQPQHF. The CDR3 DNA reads TGTGCCAGTAGTATTTCAGGGTACCCTAGCAATCAGCCCCAGCATTTT. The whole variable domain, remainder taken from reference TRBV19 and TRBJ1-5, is DGGITQSPKYLFRKEGQNVTLSCEQNLNHDAMYWYRQDPGQGLRLIYYSQIVNDFQKGDIAEGYSVSREKKESFPLTVTSAQKNPTAFYLCASSISGYPSNQPQHFGDGTRLSIL.

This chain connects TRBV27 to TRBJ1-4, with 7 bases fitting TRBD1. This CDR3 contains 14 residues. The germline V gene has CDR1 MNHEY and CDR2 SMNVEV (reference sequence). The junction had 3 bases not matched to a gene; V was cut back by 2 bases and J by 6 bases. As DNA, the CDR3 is TGTGCCAGCAGTTTAAGGCAGGGGGATGAAAAACTGTTTTTT. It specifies CASSLRQGDEKLFF. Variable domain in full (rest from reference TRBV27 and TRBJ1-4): EAQVTQNPRYLITVTGKKLTVTCSQNMNHEYMSWYRQDPGLGLRQIYYSMNVEVTDKGDVPEGYKVSRKEKRNFPLILESPSPNQTSLYFCASSLRQGDEKLFFGSGTQLSVL.

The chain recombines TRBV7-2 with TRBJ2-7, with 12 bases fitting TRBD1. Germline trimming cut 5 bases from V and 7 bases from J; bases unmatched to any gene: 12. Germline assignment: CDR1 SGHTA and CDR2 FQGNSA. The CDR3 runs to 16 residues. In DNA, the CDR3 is TGTGCCAGCAGCGGCGATCCGGGACAGGGGGCCTGGGAGCAGTACTTC. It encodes CASSGDPGQGAWEQYF.

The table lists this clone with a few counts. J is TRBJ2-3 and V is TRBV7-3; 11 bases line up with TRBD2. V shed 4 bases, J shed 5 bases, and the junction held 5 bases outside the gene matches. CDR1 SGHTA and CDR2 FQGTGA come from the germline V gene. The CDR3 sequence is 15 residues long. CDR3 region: CASSSLAGGIDTQYF. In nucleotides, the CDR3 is TGTGCCAGCAGCTCCCTAGCGGGAGGTATAGATACGCAGTATTTT. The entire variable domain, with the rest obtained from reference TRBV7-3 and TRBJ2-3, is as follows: GAGVSQTPSNKVTEKGKYVELRCDPISGHTALYWYRQSLGQGPEFLIYFQGTGAADDSGLPNDRFFAVRPEGSVSTLKIQRTERGDSAVYLCASSSLAGGIDTQYFGPGTRLTVL.

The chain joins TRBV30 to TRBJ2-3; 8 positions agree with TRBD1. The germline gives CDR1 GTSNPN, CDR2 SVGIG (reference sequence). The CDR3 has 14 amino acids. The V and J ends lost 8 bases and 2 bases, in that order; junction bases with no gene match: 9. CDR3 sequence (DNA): TGTGCCAGATCCTACAGGGGGAACACAGATACGCAGTATTTT. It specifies CARSYRGNTDTQYF.

For the CDR3, the DNA is TGCGCCAGCAGCATCCAAGGGGGCAATGAGCAGTTCTTC. It encodes CASSIQGGNEQFF. This rearrangement joins TRBV5-1 to TRBJ2-1, with D tentatively TRBD1 (6 bases). Deletions cut 4 bases from V and 6 bases from J, with 11 bases between. The V gene's germline CDR1 is SGHRS and CDR2 YFSETQ. The CDR3 has 13 residues. The full variable domain, completed using reference TRBV5-1 and TRBJ2-1, is KAGVTQTPRYLIKTRGQQVTLSCSPISGHRSVSWYQQTPGQGLQFLFEYFSETQRNKGNFPGRFSGRQFSNSRSEMNVSTLELGDSALYLCASSIQGGNEQFFGPGTRLTVL.

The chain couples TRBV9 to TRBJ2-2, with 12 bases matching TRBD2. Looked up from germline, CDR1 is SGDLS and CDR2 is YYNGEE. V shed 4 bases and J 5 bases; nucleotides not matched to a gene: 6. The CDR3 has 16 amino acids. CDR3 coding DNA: TGTGCCAGCAGCCTTTCTAGCGGGGGGGTTACCGGGGAGCTGTTTTTT. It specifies CASSLSSGGVTGELFF.

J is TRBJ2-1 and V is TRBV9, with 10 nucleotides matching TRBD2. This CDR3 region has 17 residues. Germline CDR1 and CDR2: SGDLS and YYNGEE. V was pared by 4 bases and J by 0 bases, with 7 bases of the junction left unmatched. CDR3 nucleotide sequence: TGTGCCAGCAGCTCCAAAGCGGGAGGGGCCTCCTACAATGAGCAGTTCTTC. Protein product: CASSSKAGGASYNEQFF.

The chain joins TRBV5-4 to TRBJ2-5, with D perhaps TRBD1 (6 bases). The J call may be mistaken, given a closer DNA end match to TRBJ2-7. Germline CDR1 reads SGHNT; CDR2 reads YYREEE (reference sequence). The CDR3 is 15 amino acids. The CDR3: CASSGGQRSTYEQYF. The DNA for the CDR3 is TGTGCCAGCAGCGGGGGCCAGCGGAGCACCTACGAGCAGTACTTC.

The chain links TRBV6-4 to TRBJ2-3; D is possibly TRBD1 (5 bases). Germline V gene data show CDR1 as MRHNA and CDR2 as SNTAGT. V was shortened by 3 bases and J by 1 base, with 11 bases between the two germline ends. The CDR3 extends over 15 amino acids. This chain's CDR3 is CASSDDRGGTDTQYF. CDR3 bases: TGTGCCAGCAGTGATGATAGGGGCGGCACAGATACGCAGTATTTT.

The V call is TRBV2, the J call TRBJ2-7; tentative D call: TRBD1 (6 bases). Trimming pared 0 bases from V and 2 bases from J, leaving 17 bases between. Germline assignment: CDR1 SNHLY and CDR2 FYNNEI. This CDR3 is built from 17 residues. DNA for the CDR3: TGTGCCAGCAGTGAAGCGCTTTTCGGAGCAGGGGCCTACGAGCAGTACTTC. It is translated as CASSEALFGAGAYEQYF.

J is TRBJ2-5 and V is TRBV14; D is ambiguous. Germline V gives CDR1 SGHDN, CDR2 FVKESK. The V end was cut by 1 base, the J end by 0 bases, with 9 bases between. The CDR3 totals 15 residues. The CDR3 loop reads CASSQGALYQETQYF. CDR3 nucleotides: TGTGCCAGCAGCCAAGGCGCTTTGTACCAAGAGACCCAGTACTTC. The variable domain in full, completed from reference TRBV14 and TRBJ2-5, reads EAGVTQFPSHSVIEKGQTVTLRCDPISGHDNLYWYRRVMGKEIKFLLHFVKESKQDESGMPNNRFLAERTGGTYSTLKVQPAELEDSGVYFCASSQGALYQETQYFGPGTRLLVL.

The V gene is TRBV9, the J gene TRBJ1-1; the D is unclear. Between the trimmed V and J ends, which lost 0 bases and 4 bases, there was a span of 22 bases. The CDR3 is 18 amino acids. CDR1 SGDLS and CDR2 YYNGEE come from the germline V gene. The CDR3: CASSVEPPGRAGGTEAFF. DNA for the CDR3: TGTGCCAGCAGCGTAGAGCCCCCCGGCCGGGCAGGAGGCACTGAAGCTTTCTTT. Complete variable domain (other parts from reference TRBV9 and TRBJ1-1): DSGVTQTPKHLITATGQRVTLRCSPRSGDLSVYWYQQSLDQGLQFLIQYYNGEERAKGNILERFSAQQFPDLHSELNLSSLELGDSALYFCASSVEPPGRAGGTEAFFGQGTRLTVV.

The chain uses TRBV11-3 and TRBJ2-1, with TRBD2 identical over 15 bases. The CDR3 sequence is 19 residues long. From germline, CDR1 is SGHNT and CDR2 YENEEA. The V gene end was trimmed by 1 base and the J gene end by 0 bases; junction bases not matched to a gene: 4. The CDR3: CASSLVGTSGGSSYNEQFF. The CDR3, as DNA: TGTGCCAGCAGCTTAGTCGGGACTAGCGGGGGGAGCTCCTACAATGAGCAGTTCTTC. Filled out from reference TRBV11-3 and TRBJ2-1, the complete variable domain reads EAGVVQSPRYKIIEKKQPVAFWCNPISGHNTLYWYLQNLGQGPELLIRYENEEAVDDSQLPKDRFSAERLKGVDSTLKIQPAELGDSAVYLCASSLVGTSGGSSYNEQFFGPGTRLTVL.

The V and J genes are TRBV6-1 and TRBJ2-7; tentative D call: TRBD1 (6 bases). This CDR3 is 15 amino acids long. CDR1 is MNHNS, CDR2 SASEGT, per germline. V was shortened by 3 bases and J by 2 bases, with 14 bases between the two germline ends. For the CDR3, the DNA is TGTGCCAGCAGTGAGACGGCAGGGGCCCCCTACGAGCAGTACTTC. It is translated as CASSETAGAPYEQYF.

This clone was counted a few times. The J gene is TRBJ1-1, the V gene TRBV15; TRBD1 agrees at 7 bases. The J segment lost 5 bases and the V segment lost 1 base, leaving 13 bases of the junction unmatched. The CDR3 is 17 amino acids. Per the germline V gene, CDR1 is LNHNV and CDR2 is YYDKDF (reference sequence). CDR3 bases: TGTGCCACCAGCAGAGGGCTTAGACAGGGCCTGGGGACTGAAGCTTTCTTT. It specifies CATSRGLRQGLGTEAFF. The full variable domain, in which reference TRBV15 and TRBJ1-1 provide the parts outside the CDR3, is DAMVIQNPRYQVTQFGKPVTLSCSQTLNHNVMYWYQQKSSQAPKLLFHYYDKDFNNEADTPDNFQSRRPNTSFCFLDIRSPGLGDTAMYLCATSRGLRQGLGTEAFFGQGTRLTVV.

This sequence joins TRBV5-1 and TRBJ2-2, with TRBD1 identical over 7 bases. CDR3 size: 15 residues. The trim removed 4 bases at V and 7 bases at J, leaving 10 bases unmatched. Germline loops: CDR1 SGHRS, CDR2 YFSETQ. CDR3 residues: CASSPRQGTDGELFF. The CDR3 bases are TGCGCCAGCAGCCCAAGACAGGGCACCGACGGGGAGCTGTTTTTT.

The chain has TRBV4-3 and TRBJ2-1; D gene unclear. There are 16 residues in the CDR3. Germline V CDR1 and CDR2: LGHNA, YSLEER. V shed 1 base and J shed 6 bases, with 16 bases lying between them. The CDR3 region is CASSQVTSLYINEQFF. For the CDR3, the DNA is TGCGCCAGCAGCCAAGTTACCAGTCTTTATATCAATGAGCAGTTCTTC.

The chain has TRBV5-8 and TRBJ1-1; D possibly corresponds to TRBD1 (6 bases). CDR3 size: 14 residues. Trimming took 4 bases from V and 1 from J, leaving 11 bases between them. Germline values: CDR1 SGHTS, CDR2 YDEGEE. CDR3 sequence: CASSPWTENTEAFF. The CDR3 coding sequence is TGTGCCAGCAGCCCCTGGACAGAGAACACTGAAGCTTTCTTT. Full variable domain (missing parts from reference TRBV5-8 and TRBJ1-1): EAGVTQSPTHLIKTRGQQATLRCSPISGHTSVYWYQQALGLGLQFLLWYDEGEERNRGNFPPRFSGRQFPNYSSELNVNALELEDSALYLCASSPWTENTEAFFGQGTRLTVV.

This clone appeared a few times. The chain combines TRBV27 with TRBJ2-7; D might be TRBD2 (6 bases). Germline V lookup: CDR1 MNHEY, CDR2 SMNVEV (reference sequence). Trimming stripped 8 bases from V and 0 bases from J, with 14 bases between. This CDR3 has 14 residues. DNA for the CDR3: TGTGCCAGCGGCAAGGTGGACTACTCCTACGAGCAGTACTTC. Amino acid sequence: CASGKVDYSYEQYF.

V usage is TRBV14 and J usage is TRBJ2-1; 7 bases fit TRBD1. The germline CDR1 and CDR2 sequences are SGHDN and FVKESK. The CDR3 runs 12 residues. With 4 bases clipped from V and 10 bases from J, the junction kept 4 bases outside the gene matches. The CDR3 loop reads CASSPQGWEQFF. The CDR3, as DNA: TGTGCCAGCAGCCCACAGGGGTGGGAGCAGTTCTTC.

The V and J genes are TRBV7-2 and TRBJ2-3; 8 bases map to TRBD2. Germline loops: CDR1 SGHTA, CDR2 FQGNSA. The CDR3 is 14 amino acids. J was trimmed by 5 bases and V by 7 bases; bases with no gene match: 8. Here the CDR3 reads CASNLREGGDTQYF. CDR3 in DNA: TGTGCCAGCAACCTACGGGAGGGAGGAGATACGCAGTATTTT.

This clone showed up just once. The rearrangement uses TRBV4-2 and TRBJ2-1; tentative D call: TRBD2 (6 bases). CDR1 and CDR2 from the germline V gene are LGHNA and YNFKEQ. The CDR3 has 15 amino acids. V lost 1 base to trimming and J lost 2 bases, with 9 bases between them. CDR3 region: CASSQGGEAYNEQFF. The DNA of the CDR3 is TGTGCCAGCAGCCAAGGGGGGGAGGCCTACAATGAGCAGTTCTTC.

This CDR3 is CASSPTGIQETQYF. The CDR3 bases are TGTGCCAGCAGCCCCACGGGGATCCAAGAGACCCAGTACTTC. The chain joins TRBV11-2 to TRBJ2-5, with D possibly matching TRBD2 (5 bases). The CDR3 extends over 14 amino acids. Trimming shortened V by 5 bases and J by 1 base, and 11 bases separated the two germline ends. Germline assignment: CDR1 SGHAT and CDR2 FQNNGV. Full variable domain (outside the CDR3, taken from reference TRBV11-2 and TRBJ2-5): EAGVAQSPRYKIIEKRQSVAFWCNPISGHATLYWYQQILGQGPKLLIQFQNNGVVDDSQLPKDRFSAERLKGVDSTLKIQPAKLEDSAVYLCASSPTGIQETQYFGPGTRLLVL.